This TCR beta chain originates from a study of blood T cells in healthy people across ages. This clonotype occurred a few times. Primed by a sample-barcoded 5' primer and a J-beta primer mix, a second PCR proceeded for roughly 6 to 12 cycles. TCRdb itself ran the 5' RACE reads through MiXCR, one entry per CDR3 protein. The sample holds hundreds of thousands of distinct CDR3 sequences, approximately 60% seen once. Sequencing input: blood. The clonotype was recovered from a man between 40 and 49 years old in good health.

As DNA, the CDR3 is TGTGCCAGCAGTACCAACAGGGGATCTAGCACAGATACGCAGTATTTT. It codes for CASSTNRGSSTDTQYF. This chain connects TRBV6-1 to TRBJ2-3; 7 nucleotides line up with TRBD1. This CDR3 region has 16 residues. Trimming cost V 5 bases and J 0 bases; bases outside gene matches: 8. From germline, CDR1 is MNHNS and CDR2 SASEGT.